The 23 T cell receptor beta chains presented below share a single source sample, sequenced in a study of breast tumors, draining lymph nodes, adjacent tissues. Via MiXCR, TCRdb re-called the multiplex PCR reads, giving one row per CDR3 protein. The data hold some 250,000 distinct CDR3 sequences, with under 40% observed a single time. Breast cancer patients provided tissue from their axillary draining lymph nodes. Sequenced material: axillary lymph node tissue. The receptors derive from a female donor with breast cancer. Some clones in this sample may be carry-over from other donors' samples.

This clonotype has just a few counts. A clone one base away is much larger, so this may be a read error. V usage is TRBV5-1 and J usage is TRBJ2-7, with 8 nucleotides matching TRBD1. This CDR3 contains 14 residues. Germline V lookup: CDR1 SGHRS, CDR2 YFSETQ. V was clipped by 7 bases and J by 4 bases; unmatched bases: 10. CDR3 coding DNA: TGCGCCAGCGGAGAGGACAGGGAGGAGTACGAGCAGTACTTC. Protein product: CASGEDREEYEQYF.

Only one count was recorded for this clonotype. J is TRBJ1-4 and V is TRBV2; tentative D call: TRBD1 (6 bases). With 4 bases removed from V and 8 bases from J, the gap between germline ends came to 20 bases. This CDR3 contains 16 residues. The germline gives CDR1 SNHLY, CDR2 FYNNEI. The CDR3 DNA sequence: TGTGCCAGCAGTGCTTCGAAGACAGGTGAAAGAGAAAAACTGTTTTTT. Encoded protein: CASSASKTGEREKLFF.

In this sample, this clonotype turned up a few times. A much larger clone lies one base from this, so it may be a read error. The rearrangement uses TRBV7-2 and TRBJ2-5; D possibly corresponds to TRBD2 (5 bases). The CDR3 contains 15 residues. Germline V gene lookup returns CDR1 SGHTA and CDR2 FQGNSA. The CDR3 spells CASSPLGQVGETQCF. CDR3 bases: TGTGCCAGCAGCCCTCTAGGGCAAGTCGGGGAGACCCAGTGCTTC. Filled out from reference TRBV7-2 and TRBJ2-5, the complete variable domain reads GAGVSQSPSNKVTEKGKDVELRCDPISGHTALYWYRQSLGQGLEFLIYFQGNSAPDKSGLPSDRFSAERTGGSVSTLTIQRTQQEDSAVYLCASSPLGQVGETQCFGPGTRLLVL.

The table lists this clonotype with many counts. The chain combines TRBV4-2 with TRBJ1-2; D is perhaps TRBD1 (5 bases). Germline-derived CDR1 and CDR2 are LGHNA and YNFKEQ. The V end lost 0 bases, the J end lost 0 bases, and 11 bases lay between the germline ends. The CDR3 contains 16 residues. The CDR3 sequence is CASSQDLKGANYGYTF. In nucleotides, the CDR3 is TGTGCCAGCAGCCAAGACTTAAAAGGGGCTAACTATGGCTACACCTTC.

This clonotype has at least ten counts. This chain uses TRBV12-5 with TRBJ1-5; D possibly corresponds to TRBD1 (5 bases). The V gene lost 1 base and the J gene lost 7 bases, with 8 bases spanning the gap. Germline V gives CDR1 LGHNT, CDR2 FRNRAP. The CDR3 is made up of 13 amino acids. The DNA for the CDR3 is TGTGCTAGTGGTTTGGGGGGCGCGCAGCCCCAGCATTTT. Its translation: CASGLGGAQPQHF.

This clonotype has just a few counts. The rearrangement links TRBV6-1 to TRBJ1-2; D remains ambiguous. Per germline, CDR1 MNHNS and CDR2 SASEGT. The V and J ends lost 5 bases and 8 bases respectively, with 15 bases between them. The length of the CDR3 is 13 residues. DNA for the CDR3: TGTGCCAGCAGTCAATGGGCAGGAAAAGGCTACACCTTC. Translating it yields CASSQWAGKGYTF.

The table lists this clonotype with a few counts. V is TRBV6-2 or TRBV6-3 and J is TRBJ2-3; 7 positions agree with TRBD1. Germline values: CDR1 MNHEY, CDR2 SVGEGT. V dropped 4 bases and J dropped 5; count of bases not matched to a gene: 12. The CDR3 loop spans 16 amino acids. The CDR3 nucleotides read TGTGCCAGCAGTTCCCAAAATAGGGGGCGCGGAGATACGCAGTATTTT. Translating gives CASSSQNRGRGDTQYF.

This clonotype came up a few times. A much larger clone differs from this one at a single base, so this may be a read error. The chain links TRBV19 to TRBJ2-1; D is ambiguous. V lost 8 bases to trimming and J lost 2 bases, with 10 bases between them. This CDR3 has 13 residues. In germline, CDR1 is LNHDA, CDR2 SQIVND (reference sequence). The CDR3 region is CASGGVPYNEQFF. The CDR3 nucleotides read TGTGCCAGTGGTGGCGTACCCTACAATGAGCAGTTCTTC.

Many counts were recorded for this clonotype. The CDR3 region is CASSLAGRAGELFF. CDR3 coding DNA: TGTGCCAGCAGCTTAGCAGGTCGAGCCGGGGAGCTGTTTTTT. V gene TRBV7-9 combines with J gene TRBJ2-2; the D is unclear. CDR3 length: 14 residues. Looked up from germline, CDR1 is SEHNR and CDR2 is FQNEAQ (reference sequence). The V and J ends lost 0 bases and 6 bases respectively, with 8 bases between them.

This clonotype was counted many times. The rearrangement uses TRBV7-9 and TRBJ2-1, with 8 bases matching TRBD1. CDR1 is SEHNR and CDR2 is FQNEAQ in the germline V gene (reference sequence). This CDR3 is built from 15 residues. V shed 5 bases and J 6 bases; nucleotides not matched to a gene: 9. CDR3 sequence (DNA): TGTGCCAGCAGCCCCCGGGACAGGCTAGGCAATGAGCAGTTCTTC. This translates into CASSPRDRLGNEQFF.

Only a few counts were recorded for this clonotype. This may stem from a read error, because a much larger clone lies one nucleotide away. The final CDR3 position lacks the conserved phenylalanine or tryptophan, pointing to a likely read error. The gene calls are TRBV19 and TRBJ1-5; 8 bases align to TRBD1. Germline loops: CDR1 LNHDA, CDR2 SQIVND (reference sequence). The CDR3 has 16 residues. V was pared by 3 bases and J by 0 bases, with 4 bases of the junction left unmatched. The CDR3 here is CASSIGTGYSNQPQHS. The CDR3, as DNA: TGTGCCAGTAGTATCGGGACAGGTTATAGCAATCAGCCCCAGCATTCT.

This clonotype appeared many times. The chain uses TRBV7-9 and TRBJ2-3; TRBD2 might be the D (5 bases). The V gene's germline CDR1 is SEHNR and CDR2 FQNEAQ (reference sequence). The length of the CDR3 is 15 residues. V was clipped by 7 bases and J by 0 bases, with 14 bases between them. The CDR3 spells CASIEGVESTDTQYF. The CDR3 DNA is TGTGCCAGCATCGAGGGCGTCGAAAGCACAGATACGCAGTATTTT.

The J gene is TRBJ1-2, the V gene TRBV20-1; TRBD1 matches 12 bases. The CDR3 is 16 residues long. Germline assignment: CDR1 DFQATT and CDR2 SNEGSKA (reference sequence). V shed 3 bases and J 4 bases; nucleotides not matched to a gene: 9. CDR3 sequence (DNA): TGCAGTGCTAGGGGTCCGGGACAGGGGGCCGCCTATGGCTACACCTTC. This sequence encodes CSARGPGQGAAYGYTF.

This clonotype was detected many times. The gene calls are TRBV20-1 and TRBJ1-2, with D unclear. The CDR3 totals 13 residues. Per germline, CDR1 DFQATT and CDR2 SNEGSKA (reference sequence). V shed 1 base and J shed 13 bases, with 19 bases lying between them. The CDR3 reads CSARVPNLVTATF. Written as DNA, the CDR3 is TGCAGTGCTAGAGTTCCAAACTTGGTAACAGCCACCTTC.

In its sample, this clonotype was seen many times. The chain joins TRBV24-1 to TRBJ2-7, with unresolved D. CDR3 length: 14 amino acids. The germline gives CDR1 KGHDR, CDR2 SFDVKD. Trimming stripped 1 base from V and 1 base from J, with 7 bases between. The CDR3 DNA is TGTGCCACCAGTGATTTCCTTCAGTCCTACGAGCAGTACTTC. This sequence encodes CATSDFLQSYEQYF.

This clonotype has ten or more counts. The J gene is TRBJ2-5, the V gene TRBV7-2, with a tentative D call TRBD1 (7 bases). Trimming took 4 bases from V and 5 from J, leaving 20 bases between them. Germline-derived CDR1 and CDR2 are SGHTA and FQGNSA. The CDR3 consists of 16 residues. The CDR3 here is CASSSDPRGAVETQYF. CDR3 coding DNA: TGTGCCAGCAGCTCCGACCCCAGGGGGGCCGTGGAGACCCAGTACTTC.

There are a few counts of this clonotype. J is TRBJ2-5 and V is TRBV20-1; TRBD2 matches 12 bases. This CDR3 has 15 residues. CDR1 and CDR2 (germline): DFQATT, SNEGSKA (reference sequence). Germline trimming cut 5 bases from V and 4 bases from J; bases unmatched to any gene: 8. CDR3 loop: CSASSGRAGGETQYF. The CDR3 region has the DNA TGCAGTGCTTCTAGCGGGAGGGCCGGGGGAGAGACCCAGTACTTC.

A word on this clonotype: A much larger clone lies one base from this, so it may be a read error. This sequence joins TRBV4-3 and TRBJ2-1; D might be TRBD2 (6 bases). The length of the CDR3 is 16 residues. In germline, CDR1 is LGHNA, CDR2 YSLEER. Trimming stripped 1 base from V and 5 bases from J, with 15 bases between. The CDR3 coding sequence is TGCGCCAGCAGCCAAGGGGGACTTCGGGTCCACAATGAGCAGTTCTTC. Protein sequence: CASSQGGLRVHNEQFF.

This clonotype was counted ten times or more. The V and J genes are TRBV5-1 and TRBJ2-2; D gene uncertain. The CDR3 is made up of 15 amino acids. Germline-derived CDR1 and CDR2 are SGHRS and YFSETQ. V was clipped by 2 bases and J by 5 bases, with 13 bases between them. In DNA form, the CDR3 reads TGCGCCAGCAGCTTCCAGGCCATTGGAACCGGGGAGCTGTTTTTT. Its translation: CASSFQAIGTGELFF.

This clonotype came up many times. The rearrangement joins TRBV5-1 to TRBJ1-6, with D possibly matching TRBD1 (5 bases). The ends were cut back, 2 bases at V and 10 bases at J, with 7 bases in the middle. This CDR3 contains 12 residues. The germline V gene has CDR1 SGHRS and CDR2 YFSETQ. The CDR3 DNA sequence: TGCGCCAGCAGCTTAACAGGCTCACCCCTCCACTTT. Translating it yields CASSLTGSPLHF.

The table lists this clonotype with a few counts. V is TRBV6-1 and J is TRBJ2-3, with TRBD2 as a possible D gene (5 bases). Looked up from germline, CDR1 is MNHNS and CDR2 is SASEGT. This CDR3 region has 14 residues. Deletions cut 5 bases from V and 2 bases from J, with 11 bases between. In DNA form, the CDR3 reads TGTGCCAGCAGTATCATTCGGGACACAGATACGCAGTATTTT. This codes for CASSIIRDTDTQYF.

This clonotype occurred a few times. The chain joins TRBV6-1 to TRBJ2-1, with D maybe TRBD2 (6 bases). Trimming stripped 7 bases from V and 3 bases from J, with 16 bases between. Germline V CDR1 and CDR2: MNHNS, SASEGT. This CDR3 is 15 amino acids long. CDR3 amino acids: CASKMDYPIYNEQFF. Here the CDR3 DNA reads TGTGCCAGCAAGATGGACTACCCTATCTACAATGAGCAGTTCTTC.

This clonotype was seen ten or more times. The J gene is TRBJ2-2, the V gene TRBV15, with D tentatively TRBD2 (5 bases). The CDR3 runs 14 residues. V shed 5 bases and J shed 6 bases, with 13 bases lying between them. Germline loops: CDR1 LNHNV, CDR2 YYDKDF (reference sequence). CDR3 amino acids: CATSVTRVAGELFF. The CDR3 DNA is TGTGCCACCAGCGTAACGCGGGTCGCCGGGGAGCTGTTTTTT.